A single sample gave rise to the 18 T cell receptor beta chains below, sequenced in a study of T-cell memory formation after mild COVID-19. TCRdb fed the 5' RACE reads into MiXCR, producing one record per CDR3 protein. The repertoire holds fewer than 200,000 distinct CDR3 sequences, with roughly 18% as singletons. Material: PBMCs or a T cell subset sorted from them (not recorded which). The receptors come from a man between 18 and 35 years old who had mild COVID-19 (a few samples of this study predate the infection). Cell type and time point are not known.

Notes on this clonotype: Sequence at one end of the junction differs from germline and may be a read error. The CDR3 sequence: CSVVVGNQPQNF. Here the CDR3 DNA reads TGCAGCGTTGTGGTCGGAAATCAGCCCCAGAATTTT. The rearrangement joins TRBV29-1 to TRBJ1-5, with no clear D. The CDR3 length is 12 residues. Per the germline V gene, CDR1 is SQVTM and CDR2 is ANQGSEA.

The chain recombines TRBV5-1 with TRBJ1-6; no clear D gene. Germline CDR1 and CDR2: SGHRS and YFSETQ. Trimming stripped 0 bases from V and 9 bases from J, with 7 bases between. The CDR3 has 13 amino acids. CDR3 amino acids: CASSLDLRSPLHF. DNA of the CDR3: TGCGCCAGCAGCTTGGATCTGCGTTCACCCCTCCACTTT.

This clonotype has a handful of counts. The V gene is TRBV27, the J gene TRBJ2-3, with TRBD2 matching 8 bases. This CDR3 region has 17 residues. Trimming took 0 bases from V and 1 from J; bases not matched to a gene: 6. Germline V gene lookup returns CDR1 MNHEY and CDR2 SMNVEV (reference sequence). The CDR3 sequence is CASSLSRIAGRTDTQYF. DNA of the CDR3: TGTGCCAGCAGTTTATCTCGGATAGCGGGGCGCACAGATACGCAGTATTTT.

Only a few counts were recorded for this clonotype. V is TRBV12-3 or TRBV12-4 and J is TRBJ2-1; no clear D gene. The CDR3 length is 14 residues. Trimming pared 3 bases from V and 9 bases from J, leaving 15 bases between. The chain's CDR3 is CASSFSPRYGEQFF. In DNA, the CDR3 is TGTGCCAGCAGTTTTTCACCCCGGTACGGTGAGCAGTTCTTC.

There are a few counts of this clonotype. The CDR3 sequence is CASSQDPDSSRYGYTF. CDR3 nucleotides: TGCGCCAGCAGCCAAGATCCCGACAGCAGCCGCTATGGCTACACCTTC. The chain links TRBV4-3 to TRBJ1-2, with a weak D call TRBD1 (5 bases). Germline assignment: CDR1 LGHNA and CDR2 YSLEER. The CDR3 consists of 16 residues. V was cut by 0 bases and J by 4 bases, with 15 bases left in between.

This rearrangement joins TRBV6-5 to TRBJ1-6; 7 nucleotides agree with TRBD1. J gave up 8 bases and V 0 bases, and 10 bases lay outside the gene matches. The CDR3 loop spans 17 amino acids. Per germline, CDR1 MNHEY and CDR2 SVGAGI. This chain's CDR3 is CASSYSKGGRGDSPLHF. CDR3 in DNA: TGTGCCAGCAGTTACTCGAAGGGGGGCAGGGGGGATTCACCCCTCCACTTT.

The V call is TRBV2, the J call TRBJ1-1, with 9 bases identical to TRBD1. CDR1 SNHLY and CDR2 FYNNEI come from the germline V gene. The junction had 4 bases not matched to a gene; V was cut back by 2 bases and J by 6 bases. This CDR3 has 14 amino acids. The CDR3 region is CASSETGGDAEAFF. The CDR3, as DNA: TGTGCCAGCAGTGAAACAGGGGGCGACGCTGAAGCTTTCTTT.

The rearrangement links TRBV7-2 to TRBJ1-1, with D hard to call. This CDR3 has 13 amino acids. Trimming removed 1 base at V and 10 bases at J, with 13 bases between. Germline loops: CDR1 SGHTA, CDR2 FQGNSA. The DNA for the CDR3 is TGTGCCAGCAGCTTAGATCTGGGTATCGGAGCTTTCTTT. It encodes CASSLDLGIGAFF.

The V and J genes are TRBV6-5 and TRBJ1-5; possible D gene TRBD1, 5 bases. The CDR3 is made up of 14 amino acids. V lost 2 bases to trimming and J lost 4 bases, with 9 bases between them. Germline CDR1 is MNHEY and CDR2 is SVGAGI. The CDR3 DNA is TGTGCCAGCAGTTACGCCGGGGGGAATCAGCCCCAGCATTTT. Its protein product is CASSYAGGNQPQHF.

This clonotype was detected ten times or more. V usage is TRBV28 and J usage is TRBJ2-6; the D is unclear. Trimming shortened V by 2 bases and J by 2 bases, and 1 base separated the two germline ends. The germline V gene encodes CDR1 MDHEN and CDR2 SYDVKM. The CDR3 totals 13 residues. As DNA, the CDR3 is TGTGCCAGCAGTTTAGCTGGGGCCAACGTCCTGACTTTC. Its protein product is CASSLAGANVLTF. Full variable domain (remainder filled in from reference TRBV28 and TRBJ2-6): DVKVTQSSRYLVKRTGEKVFLECVQDMDHENMFWYRQDPGLGLRLIYFSYDVKMKEKGDIPEGYSVSREKKERFSLILESASTNQTSMYLCASSLAGANVLTFGAGSRLTVL.

V gene TRBV7-2 combines with J gene TRBJ1-5, with 9 bases that match TRBD1. V shed 5 bases, J shed 5 bases, and the junction held 7 bases outside the gene matches. The CDR3 is made up of 15 amino acids. Germline values: CDR1 SGHTA, CDR2 FQGNSA. CDR3 bases: TGTGCCAGCAGCCACCCACAGGGGGCTCATCAGCCCCAGCATTTT. Protein sequence: CASSHPQGAHQPQHF.

In its sample, this clonotype was seen a few times. J is TRBJ2-1 and V is TRBV5-1; 7 positions match TRBD1. J lost 8 bases, V lost 4 bases, and 6 bases had no gene match. CDR1 is SGHRS, CDR2 YFSETQ, per germline. CDR3 length equals 13 residues. The CDR3 DNA reads as TGCGCCAGCAGCCCGACAGGGCGCGATGAGCAGTTCTTC. Translating it yields CASSPTGRDEQFF.

This clonotype was observed at least ten times. The chain links TRBV12-3 or TRBV12-4 to TRBJ2-3; TRBD2 matches at 11 bases. V dropped 2 bases and J dropped 4; count of bases not matched to a gene: 5. The CDR3 consists of 16 residues. CDR3 in DNA: TGTGCCAGCAGTTTAATTGGTAGCGGGGGGGCAGATACGCAGTATTTT. It translates to CASSLIGSGGADTQYF.

This clonotype was recorded once. The gene calls are TRBV10-3 and TRBJ1-2, with D perhaps matching TRBD1 (5 bases). The ends were cut back, 6 bases at V and 3 bases at J, with 11 bases in the middle. This CDR3 is 13 amino acids long. Germline V lookup: CDR1 ENHRY, CDR2 SYGVKD. CDR3 amino acids: CAISRDGDYGYTF. The CDR3 DNA is TGTGCCATCAGCCGGGACGGAGACTATGGCTACACCTTC.

The rearrangement links TRBV7-2 to TRBJ2-3, with 10 bases aligning to TRBD2. Germline V lookup: CDR1 SGHTA, CDR2 FQGNSA. This CDR3 is built from 15 residues. V gave up 6 bases and J gave up 4 bases; unmatched junction bases: 7. CDR3 sequence reads: CASRTSGHRADTQYF. CDR3 coding DNA: TGTGCCAGCAGGACTAGCGGGCATCGGGCAGATACGCAGTATTTT.

The chain combines TRBV20-1 with TRBJ1-1, with 8 bases that match TRBD1. The CDR3 has 15 residues. Germline trimming cut 1 base from V and 7 bases from J; bases unmatched to any gene: 11. Germline CDR1 is DFQATT and CDR2 is SNEGSKA (reference sequence). For the CDR3, the DNA is TGCAGTGCTAGAGGGCCAGGGGACAGGAGATTTGAAGCTTTCTTT. It encodes CSARGPGDRRFEAFF.

This clonotype was found a few times. The chain recombines TRBV20-1 with TRBJ2-7; possibly TRBD1 for D (5 bases). V lost 0 bases and J 0 bases, leaving 9 bases between the germline ends. Germline assignment: CDR1 DFQATT and CDR2 SNEGSKA (reference sequence). The CDR3 runs 14 residues. CDR3 nucleotides: TGCAGTGCTAGAGAGCCGCAGGGCTCCTACGAGCAGTACGTC. It translates to CSAREPQGSYEQYV.

This clonotype was found a few times. The chain couples TRBV4-3 to TRBJ1-6, with D uncertain. Germline CDR1 is LGHNA and CDR2 is YSLEER. This CDR3 comprises 14 residues. V lost 0 bases and J lost 6, with 6 bases in between. The CDR3 spells CASSQDRSNSPLHF. Here the CDR3 DNA reads TGCGCCAGCAGCCAAGATCGGAGTAATTCACCCCTCCACTTT.